The clone carrying this T cell receptor (beta chain) was counted once. The data belong to a study of blood T cell repertoires in COVID-19. Overall study: Specimens from acute and convalescent COVID-19 originated in the United States, Italy and Spain. In each case, the material was cDNA or gDNA derived from T cells, B-cell-depleted T cells, or PBMCs.

Generated by immunoSEQ multiplex PCR, the TCRdb table keeps only in-frame clones and is missing some. The sample shows a few hundred thousand clones, 89% of them seen only once. V trimming: 4 bases; J trimming: 3 bases; junction bases outside the gene matches: 9. This CDR3 contains 15 residues. Germline CDR1 reads WSHSY; CDR2 reads SAAADI. This rearrangement joins TRBV10-2 to TRBJ2-7; TRBD2 agrees at 7 bases. The TCR comes from a woman aged 40 to 55 who had recovered from COVID-19. Sample: peripheral blood. The DNA of the CDR3 is TGCGCCAGCAGTGCGGGAGGAGGAAGAGGCTACGAGCAGTACTTC. Its translation is CASSAGGGRGYEQYF.